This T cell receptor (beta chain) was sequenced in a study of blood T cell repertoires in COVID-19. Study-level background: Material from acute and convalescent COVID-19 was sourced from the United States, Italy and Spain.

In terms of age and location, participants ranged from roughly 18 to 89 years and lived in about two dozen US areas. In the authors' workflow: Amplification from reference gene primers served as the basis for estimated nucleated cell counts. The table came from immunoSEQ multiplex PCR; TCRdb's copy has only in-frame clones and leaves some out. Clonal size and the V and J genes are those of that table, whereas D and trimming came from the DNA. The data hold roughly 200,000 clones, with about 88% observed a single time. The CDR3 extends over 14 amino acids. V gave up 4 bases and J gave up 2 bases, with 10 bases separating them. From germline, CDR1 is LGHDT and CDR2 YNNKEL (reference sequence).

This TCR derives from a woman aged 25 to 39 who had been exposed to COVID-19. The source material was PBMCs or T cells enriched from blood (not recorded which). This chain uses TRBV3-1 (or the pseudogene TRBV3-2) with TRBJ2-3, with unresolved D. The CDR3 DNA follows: TGTGCCAGCAGCCCTACCGCTAACACAGATACGCAGTATTTT. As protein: CASSPTANTDTQYF.